Described below is a single T cell receptor beta chain sequence and its context. The sample comes from a study of cytomegalovirus exposure and HLA in healthy donors. The CDR3 runs 14 residues. Germline V gene lookup returns CDR1 MDHEN and CDR2 SYDVKM. V was cut by 6 bases and J by 4 bases, with 13 bases left in between. The PCR was carried out with 60 Vbeta primers and 13 Jbeta primers. Method: immunoSEQ multiplex PCR; TCRdb's copy keeps in-frame clones and lacks some. This repertoire shows 150,000 to 200,000 clones, 70% to 80% found once; its top ten account for approximately 1.4%. This TCR derives from a man between 18 and 35 years old in good health and CMV-seronegative. The chain recombines TRBV28 with TRBJ1-5, with a weak D call TRBD1 (5 bases). Sequencing was carried out using PBMCs. CDR3 in amino acids: CASRTTGNNQPQHF. CDR3 bases: TGTGCCAGCAGGACAACAGGAAATAATCAGCCCCAGCATTTT.